The subject of this entry is one TCR beta chain. Its antigen is not known. The CDR3 has 14 residues. V lost 5 bases and J 2 bases, leaving 13 bases between the germline ends. Germline V gene sequence: CDR1 SGHAT, CDR2 FQNNGV. This sample was taken from a study of OX40 agonist ivuxolimab in advanced cancers. Overall study context: Patients were dosed intravenously with ivuxolimab at 0.01 to 10 mg/kg every 2 weeks. General study results and limits: The expanded peripheral T cells' antigen specificity was not determined. Clonal expansion among partial responders at 0.1-3.0 mg/kg ranked near the lowest.

Only in-frame clones appear in the TCRdb table, and some are missing; sequencing was by immunoSEQ multiplex PCR. The table includes about 55,000 clones, approximately 80% detected once. The sequencing used CD4+ or CD8+ T cells sorted from blood, collected in a trial of the OX40 agonist ivuxolimab. This chain uses TRBV11-2 with TRBJ2-7; D might be TRBD1 (5 bases). This TCR derives from an adult with an advanced solid tumor such as melanoma, head and neck, liver or kidney cancer. In DNA form, the CDR3 reads TGTGCCAGCAGCCCCCGGCAGGGCCCCTACGAGCAGTACTTC. Protein sequence: CASSPRQGPYEQYF.